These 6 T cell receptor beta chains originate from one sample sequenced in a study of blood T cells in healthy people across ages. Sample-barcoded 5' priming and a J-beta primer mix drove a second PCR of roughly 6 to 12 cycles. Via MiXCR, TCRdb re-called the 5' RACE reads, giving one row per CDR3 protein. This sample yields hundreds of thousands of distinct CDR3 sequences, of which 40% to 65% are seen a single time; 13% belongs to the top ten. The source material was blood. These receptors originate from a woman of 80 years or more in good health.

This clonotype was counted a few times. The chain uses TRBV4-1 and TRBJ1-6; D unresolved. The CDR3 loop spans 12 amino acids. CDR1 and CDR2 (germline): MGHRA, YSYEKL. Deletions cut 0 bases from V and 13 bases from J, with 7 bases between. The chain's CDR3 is CASSQDGSPLHF. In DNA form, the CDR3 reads TGCGCCAGCAGCCAAGACGGTTCGCCCCTCCACTTT.

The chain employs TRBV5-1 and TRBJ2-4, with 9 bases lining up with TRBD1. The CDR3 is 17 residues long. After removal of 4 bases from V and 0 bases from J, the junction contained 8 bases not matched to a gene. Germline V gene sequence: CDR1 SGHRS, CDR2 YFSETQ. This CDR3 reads CASSRPDRGLAKNIQYF. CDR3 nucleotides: TGCGCCAGCAGCCGGCCGGACAGGGGTCTAGCCAAAAACATTCAGTACTTC.

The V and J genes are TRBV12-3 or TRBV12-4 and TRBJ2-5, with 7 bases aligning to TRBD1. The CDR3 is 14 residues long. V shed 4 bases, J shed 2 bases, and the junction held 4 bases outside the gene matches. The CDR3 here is CASSSTGVQETQYF. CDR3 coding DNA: TGTGCCAGCAGTTCAACAGGGGTACAAGAGACCCAGTACTTC.

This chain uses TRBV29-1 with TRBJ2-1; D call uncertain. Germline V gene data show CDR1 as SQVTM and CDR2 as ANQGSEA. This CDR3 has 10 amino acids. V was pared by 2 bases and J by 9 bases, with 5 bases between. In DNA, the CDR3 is TGCAGCGTTGAATGGGGTGAGCAGTTCTTC. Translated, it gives CSVEWGEQFF.

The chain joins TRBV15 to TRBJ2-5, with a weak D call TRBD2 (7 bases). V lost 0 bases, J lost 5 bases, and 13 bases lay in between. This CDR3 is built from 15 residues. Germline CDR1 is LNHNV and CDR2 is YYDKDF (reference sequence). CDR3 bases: TGTGCCACCAGCAGAGATAAGGGGGGGAGGGAGACCCAGTACTTC. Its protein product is CATSRDKGGRETQYF.

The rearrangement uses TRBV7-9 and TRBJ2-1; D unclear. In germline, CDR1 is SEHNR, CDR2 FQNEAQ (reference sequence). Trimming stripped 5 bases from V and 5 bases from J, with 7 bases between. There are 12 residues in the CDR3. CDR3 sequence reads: CASSLQHNEQFF. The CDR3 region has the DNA TGTGCCAGCAGCCTCCAACACAATGAGCAGTTCTTC.